In its sample, the clone carrying this T cell receptor (beta chain) was seen once. The data were obtained in a study of blood T cell repertoires in COVID-19. Study-level information: Acute and convalescent COVID-19 specimens originated in the United States, Italy and Spain.

With 0 bases clipped from V and 4 bases from J, the junction kept 4 bases outside the gene matches. The CDR3 spans 16 residues. Germline lookup yields CDR1 LGHNA and CDR2 YSLEER. Sequenced by immunoSEQ multiplex PCR; TCRdb stores in-frame clones only, minus some. This sample has about 70,000 clones, with about three quarters found just once. Sequenced material: peripheral blood. The V and J genes are TRBV4-3 and TRBJ1-5; TRBD1 matches at 9 bases. This TCR came from a woman aged 80 or over with active or convalescent COVID-19. The DNA of the CDR3 is TGCGCCAGCAGCCAAGATGGGACAGGGAGGAATCAGCCCCAGCATTTT. Translating gives CASSQDGTGRNQPQHF.